This T cell receptor (beta chain) was observed in a study of shared clonotypes between healthy human individuals. Study details: CD4 naive and memory got three plates each, CD8 naive two, CD8 memory one. Study outcomes and limitations: Roughly 5% of naive CD4 clonotypes were shared across several donors.

Approximately 30,000 T cell genomes (around 200 ng DNA) went into each sorted-subset replicate. Assay: immunoSEQ multiplex PCR; the TCRdb copy retains only in-frame clones and omits some. The table records under 1,100,000 clones, about 80% of them present only once. The donors, healthy adults who were HIV-negative, had experienced no recent acute infections or vaccinations. Worth noting for this clone: Its matching antigen is unknown.

V was clipped by 8 bases and J by 7 bases, with 20 bases between them. This CDR3 region has 14 residues. Germline V gives CDR1 MDHEN, CDR2 SYDVKM. This receptor was taken from a man aged 18 to 35 in good health. Some clones in this sample may be carry-over from other donors' samples. The rearrangement uses TRBV28 and TRBJ1-2; D is undetermined. The sequencing input was memory CD4+ T cells from PBMCs. Subset described: CD45RA-negative fraction. The CDR3 DNA reads as TGTGCCAGCCGCCCCCACGGGCGCTTTGGTGGCTACACCTTC. It yields the protein CASRPHGRFGGYTF.